The subject of this entry is one T cell receptor beta chain. The antigen is unknown. This sample stems from a study of blood T cells in healthy people across ages. Whole-study results and caveats: The diversity estimates, figures obtained from one million T cells, were considered underestimates.

Primed by a sample-barcoded 5' primer and a J-beta primer mix, a second PCR proceeded for about 6 to 11 cycles. With 12 random nucleotides, a template-switch adaptor tagged each individual cDNA molecule. Via MiXCR, TCRdb re-called the 5' RACE reads, giving one row per CDR3 protein. The sample shows roughly 1.9 million distinct CDR3 sequences, approximately 39% of them seen only once. This CDR3 contains 17 residues. Germline CDR1 is LGHNA and CDR2 is YSLEER. The chain uses TRBV4-3 and TRBJ2-1; TRBD2 matches 10 bases. TRBJ2-7 matches the DNA end more closely, so the J call is doubtful. Specimen: blood. The receptor was isolated from a human donor in good health. The CDR3 DNA sequence: TGCGCCAGCAGCCAATTTAGCGGGGGGATGTCCTACAATGAGCAGTACTTC. Encoded protein: CASSQFSGGMSYNEQYF.